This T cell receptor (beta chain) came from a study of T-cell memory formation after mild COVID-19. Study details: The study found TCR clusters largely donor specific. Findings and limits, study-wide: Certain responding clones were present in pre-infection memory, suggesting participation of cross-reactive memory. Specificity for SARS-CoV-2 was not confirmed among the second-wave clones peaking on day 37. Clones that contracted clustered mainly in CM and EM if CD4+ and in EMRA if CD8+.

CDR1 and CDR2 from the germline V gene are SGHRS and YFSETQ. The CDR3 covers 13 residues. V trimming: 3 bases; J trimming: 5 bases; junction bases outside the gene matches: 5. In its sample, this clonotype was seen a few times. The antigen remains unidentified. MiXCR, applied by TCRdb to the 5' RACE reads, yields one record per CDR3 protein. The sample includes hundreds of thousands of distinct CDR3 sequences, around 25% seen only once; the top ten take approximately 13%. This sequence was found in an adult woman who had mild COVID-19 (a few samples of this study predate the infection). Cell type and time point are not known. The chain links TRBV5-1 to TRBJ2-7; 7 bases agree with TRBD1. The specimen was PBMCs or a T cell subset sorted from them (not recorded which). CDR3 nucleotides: TGCGCCAGCAGCTACGGGGACAGCCACGAGCAGTACTTC. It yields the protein CASSYGDSHEQYF. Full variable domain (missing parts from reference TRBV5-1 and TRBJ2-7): KAGVTQTPRYLIKTRGQQVTLSCSPISGHRSVSWYQQTPGQGLQFLFEYFSETQRNKGNFPGRFSGRQFSNSRSEMNVSTLELGDSALYLCASSYGDSHEQYFGPGTRLTVT.